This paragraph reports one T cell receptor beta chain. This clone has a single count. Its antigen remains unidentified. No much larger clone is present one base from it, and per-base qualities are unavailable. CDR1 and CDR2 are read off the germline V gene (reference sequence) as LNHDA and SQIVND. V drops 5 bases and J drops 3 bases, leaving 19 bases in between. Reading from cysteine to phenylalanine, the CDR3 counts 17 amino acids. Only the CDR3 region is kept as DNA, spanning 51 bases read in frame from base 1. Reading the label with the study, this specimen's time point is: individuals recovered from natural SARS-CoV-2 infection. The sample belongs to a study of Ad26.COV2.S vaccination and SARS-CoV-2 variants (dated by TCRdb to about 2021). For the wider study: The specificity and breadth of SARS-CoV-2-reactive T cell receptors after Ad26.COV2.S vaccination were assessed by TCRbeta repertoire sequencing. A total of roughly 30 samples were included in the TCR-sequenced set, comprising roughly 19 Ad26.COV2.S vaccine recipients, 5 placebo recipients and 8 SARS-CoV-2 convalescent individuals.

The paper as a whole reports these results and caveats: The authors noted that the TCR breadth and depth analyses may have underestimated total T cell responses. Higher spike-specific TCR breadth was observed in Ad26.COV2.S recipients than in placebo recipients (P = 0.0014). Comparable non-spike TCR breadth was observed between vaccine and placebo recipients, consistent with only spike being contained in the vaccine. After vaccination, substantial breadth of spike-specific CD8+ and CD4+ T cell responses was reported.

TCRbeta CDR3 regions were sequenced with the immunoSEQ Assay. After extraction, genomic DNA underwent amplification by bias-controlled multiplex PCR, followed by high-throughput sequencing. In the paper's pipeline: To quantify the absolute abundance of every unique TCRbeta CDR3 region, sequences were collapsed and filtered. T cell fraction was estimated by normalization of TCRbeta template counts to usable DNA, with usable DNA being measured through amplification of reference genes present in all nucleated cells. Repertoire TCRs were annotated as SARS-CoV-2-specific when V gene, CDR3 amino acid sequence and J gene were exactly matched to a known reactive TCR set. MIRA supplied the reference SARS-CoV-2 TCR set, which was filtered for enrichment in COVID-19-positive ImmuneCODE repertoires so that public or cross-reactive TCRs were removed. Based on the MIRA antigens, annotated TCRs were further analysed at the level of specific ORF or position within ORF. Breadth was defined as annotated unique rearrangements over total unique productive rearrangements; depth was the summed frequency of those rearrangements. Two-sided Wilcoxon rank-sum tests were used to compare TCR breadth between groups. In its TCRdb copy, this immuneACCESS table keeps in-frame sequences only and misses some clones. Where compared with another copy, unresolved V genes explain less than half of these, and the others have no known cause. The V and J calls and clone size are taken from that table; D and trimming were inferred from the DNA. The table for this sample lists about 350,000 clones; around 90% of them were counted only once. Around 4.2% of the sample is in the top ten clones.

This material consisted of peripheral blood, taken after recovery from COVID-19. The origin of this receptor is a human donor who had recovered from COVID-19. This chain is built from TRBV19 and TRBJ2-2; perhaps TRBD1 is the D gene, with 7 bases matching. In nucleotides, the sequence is TGTGCCAGTAGTTCCCGACAGGGCTGGAGGGACACCGGGGAGCTGTTTTTT. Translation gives CASSSRQGWRDTGELFF.